These 7 T cell receptor beta chains originate from one sample sequenced in a study of CD8 T cells in ankylosing spondylitis. Each CDR3 protein is one row after TCRdb ran MiXCR on the 5' RACE reads. Among hundreds of thousands of distinct CDR3 sequences listed, 20% were seen once. What was sequenced was blood, either unsorted or a sorted T cell fraction (not recorded which). Source of these receptors: a male donor with ankylosing spondylitis or in good health (not recorded which).

This clonotype was counted ten times or more. This chain uses TRBV5-6 with TRBJ1-1; D unclear. CDR1 is SGHDT and CDR2 is YYEEEE in the germline V gene. This CDR3 has 13 amino acids. Trimming left V 4 bases short and J 2 bases short, with 9 bases between. The CDR3 loop is CASSLVSNTEAFF. The DNA for the CDR3 is TGTGCCAGCAGCCTGGTCAGTAACACTGAAGCTTTCTTT.

This clonotype came up a few times. This chain links TRBV29-1 with TRBJ2-5; D unclear. Germline CDR1 reads SQVTM; CDR2 reads ANQGSEA. CDR3 length: 11 amino acids. V was cut by 6 bases and J by 7 bases, with 12 bases left in between. DNA for the CDR3: TGCAGCGTGACGGGCTCGAGGACCCAGTACTTC. This codes for CSVTGSRTQYF.

V and J are TRBV7-6 and TRBJ2-3; TRBD2 matches at 8 bases. Germline-derived CDR1 and CDR2 are SGHVS and FNYEAQ. The trim removed 7 bases at V and 0 bases at J, leaving 3 bases unmatched. This CDR3 comprises 14 residues. DNA of the CDR3: TGTGCCAGCACCGGGGGGGGCAGCACAGATACGCAGTATTTT. Protein product: CASTGGGSTDTQYF.

V usage is TRBV3-1 and J usage is TRBJ2-1; D is unclear. This CDR3 has 14 residues. V lost 10 bases, J lost 4 bases, and 17 bases lay in between. CDR1 is LGHDT, CDR2 YNNKEL, per germline (reference sequence). For the CDR3, the DNA is TGTGCCACCACTGACGCCGCGAGATACAATGAGCAGTTCTTC. Its protein product is CATTDAARYNEQFF.

This clonotype appeared a few times. This rearrangement joins TRBV20-1 to TRBJ2-7; 7 nucleotides line up with TRBD1. Germline V gives CDR1 DFQATT, CDR2 SNEGSKA (reference sequence). This CDR3 region has 13 residues. With V trimmed by 4 bases and J by 2 bases, 5 bases remained unmatched. The CDR3 bases are TGCAGTGCTACCAACAGGGGTCCCTACGAGCAGTACGTC. Its protein is CSATNRGPYEQYV.

In its sample, this clonotype was seen a few times. The V and J genes are TRBV9 and TRBJ2-2, with D possibly called TRBD1 or TRBD2 (5 bases each). Germline V gene data show CDR1 as SGDLS and CDR2 as YYNGEE. The CDR3 extends over 16 amino acids. V lost 6 bases to trimming and J lost 0 bases, with 15 bases between them. CDR3 in amino acids: CASTLRAGTNTGELFF. CDR3 in DNA: TGTGCCAGCACCCTGCGGGCAGGGACGAACACCGGGGAGCTGTTTTTT.

The rearrangement joins TRBV6-2 or TRBV6-3 to TRBJ2-7; possible D gene TRBD1, 5 bases. This CDR3 region has 15 residues. The germline CDR1 and CDR2 sequences are MNHEY and SVGEGT. V lost 6 bases, J lost 1 base, and 16 bases lay in between. The CDR3 spells CASSRPAGPSYEQYV. DNA of the CDR3: TGTGCCAGCAGCCGACCCGCAGGGCCATCCTACGAGCAGTACGTC.